One sample yielded the 19 T cell receptor beta chains listed below, sequenced in a study of glioma-infiltrating T cells after dendritic cell vaccination. Produced via immunoSEQ multiplex PCR; TCRdb's table is partial and in-frame only. The sample lists more than 85,000 clones; nearly 90% were seen once. Time point meaning: after dendritic cell vaccination, including at tumor progression/relapse. The source was blood, collected after dendritic cell vaccination. Source of these receptors: a human donor with glioblastoma.

V and J are TRBV7-8 and TRBJ2-7; tentative D call: TRBD1 (7 bases). The V gene lost 5 bases and the J gene lost 3 bases, with 14 bases spanning the gap. The germline V gene encodes CDR1 SGHVS and CDR2 FQNEAQ. This CDR3 contains 14 residues. This CDR3 is CASSVRQGLYEQYF. In nucleotides, the CDR3 is TGTGCCAGCAGCGTACGACAGGGACTCTACGAGCAGTACTTC.

The rearrangement joins TRBV2 to TRBJ2-1; TRBD2 agrees at 10 bases. The CDR3 is 16 amino acids. Germline loops: CDR1 SNHLY, CDR2 FYNNEI. The V and J ends lost 6 bases and 1 base, in that order; junction bases with no gene match: 6. The CDR3 nucleotides read TGTGCCAGCAGCGATATAGCGGGAGGTTCCTACAATGAGCAGTTCTTC. Translated, it gives CASSDIAGGSYNEQFF.

The chain recombines TRBV12-5 with TRBJ2-5, with TRBD2 matching 11 bases. The trim removed 2 bases at V and 2 bases at J, leaving 7 bases unmatched. The germline V gene has CDR1 LGHNT and CDR2 FRNRAP. The CDR3 is 17 amino acids. CDR3 in DNA: TGTGCTAGTGGTTTGACGGCCGGGACTAGCGGACAAGAGACCCAGTACTTC. Translation: CASGLTAGTSGQETQYF.

Concerning this clone itself: Within the sample, other DNA sequences also encode this same CDR3. The chain is built from TRBV14 and TRBJ1-1, with D possibly matching TRBD1 (5 bases). Germline lookup yields CDR1 SGHDN and CDR2 FVKESK. V was trimmed by 4 bases and J by 4 bases, leaving 10 bases between them. The CDR3 length is 13 residues. CDR3 bases: TGTGCCAGCAGCCTGGGGCGAGGCACTGAAGCTTTCTTT. Amino acids: CASSLGRGTEAFF.

The chain employs TRBV5-4 and TRBJ2-7, with 7 bases identical to TRBD1. Germline CDR1 reads SGHNT; CDR2 reads YYREEE (reference sequence). With V trimmed by 0 bases and J by 1 base, 4 bases remained unmatched. The CDR3 contains 15 residues. The CDR3, as DNA: TGTGCCAGCAGCTTGGAGGGGGCGAAGTCCTACGAGCAGTACTTC. Translated, it gives CASSLEGAKSYEQYF.

The chain carries TRBV6-1 and TRBJ2-3; 10 nucleotides line up with TRBD2. The CDR3 contains 17 residues. Germline trimming cut 4 bases from V and 2 bases from J; bases unmatched to any gene: 9. Germline assignment: CDR1 MNHNS and CDR2 SASEGT. The CDR3 protein is CASSGRGAGGITDTQYF. The CDR3 coding sequence is TGTGCCAGCAGTGGCCGGGGAGCGGGAGGGATCACAGATACGCAGTATTTT.

The chain recombines TRBV2 with TRBJ1-1; D unclear. Between the trimmed V and J ends, which lost 7 bases and 4 bases, there was a span of 16 bases. The CDR3 contains 14 residues. Germline V CDR1 and CDR2: SNHLY, FYNNEI. This CDR3 reads CASTAESAGTEAFF. DNA of the CDR3: TGTGCCAGCACCGCGGAGAGCGCGGGCACTGAAGCTTTCTTT.

This rearrangement joins TRBV2 to TRBJ2-5, with 10 nucleotides matching TRBD1. Germline CDR1 reads SNHLY; CDR2 reads FYNNEI. With 5 bases clipped from V and 1 base from J, the junction kept 4 bases outside the gene matches. The CDR3 is 15 residues long. The CDR3 here is CASSRTGGGQETQYF. In DNA form, the CDR3 reads TGTGCCAGCAGTCGGACAGGGGGGGGCCAAGAGACCCAGTACTTC.

The chain combines TRBV7-9 with TRBJ2-7; perhaps TRBD1 as D (5 bases). The germline V gene has CDR1 SEHNR and CDR2 FQNEAQ (reference sequence). The CDR3 spans 13 residues. V was pared by 2 bases and J by 5 bases, with 10 bases between. CDR3 coding DNA: TGTGCCAGCAGCTTAAGGGGTGCAGACGAGCAGTACTTC. This gives the protein CASSLRGADEQYF.

This clone is categorized as medium-sized (0.01 to 0.1%). In the same sample, other DNA sequences code for this CDR3. The CDR3 loop is CASSERQGASNQPQHF. CDR3 sequence (DNA): TGTGCCAGCAGTGAACGACAGGGGGCTAGCAATCAGCCCCAGCATTTT. The rearrangement uses TRBV2 and TRBJ1-5, with 10 bases lining up with TRBD1. Germline CDR1 reads SNHLY; CDR2 reads FYNNEI. The J segment lost 0 bases and the V segment lost 2 bases, leaving 1 base of the junction unmatched. The CDR3 covers 16 residues.

The chain has TRBV28 and TRBJ1-2; no reliable D call. The CDR3 extends over 12 amino acids. Germline V CDR1 and CDR2: MDHEN, SYDVKM. V lost 4 bases and J 3 bases, leaving 6 bases between the germline ends. CDR3 DNA: TGTGCCAGCAGTTCAACAGACTATGGCTACACCTTC. Amino acids: CASSSTDYGYTF.

This chain joins TRBV19 and TRBJ2-1; TRBD2 matches at 9 bases. CDR1 and CDR2 from the germline V gene are LNHDA and SQIVND (reference sequence). This CDR3 comprises 18 residues. Germline trimming cut 4 bases from V and 7 bases from J; bases unmatched to any gene: 17. The CDR3 loop is CASSKGGRRAGGPNEQFF. The DNA of the CDR3 is TGTGCCAGTAGTAAGGGAGGGAGAAGAGCGGGAGGACCTAATGAGCAGTTCTTC.

This clone was observed once. The V call is TRBV5-1, the J call TRBJ2-7; TRBD2 matches 7 bases. The CDR3 sequence is 14 residues long. V lost 0 bases to trimming and J lost 5 bases; unmatched junction nucleotides: 5. Germline lookup yields CDR1 SGHRS and CDR2 YFSETQ. The CDR3 DNA reads as TGCGCCAGCAGCTTGGGGGACTACCCTAACGAGCAGTACTTC. Protein: CASSLGDYPNEQYF. The whole variable domain, filled in from reference TRBV5-1 and TRBJ2-7, reads KAGVTQTPRYLIKTRGQQVTLSCSPISGHRSVSWYQQTPGQGLQFLFEYFSETQRNKGNFPGRFSGRQFSNSRSEMNVSTLELGDSALYLCASSLGDYPNEQYFGPGTRLTVT.

The chain recombines TRBV5-1 with TRBJ1-6, with 7 bases that match TRBD1. V shed 4 bases, J shed 9 bases, and the junction held 4 bases outside the gene matches. The CDR3 is 13 residues long. Germline loops: CDR1 SGHRS, CDR2 YFSETQ. This CDR3 is CASSRDSLSPLHF. Written as DNA, the CDR3 is TGCGCCAGCAGCCGGGACAGCCTTTCACCCCTCCACTTT.

This sequence joins TRBV11-3 and TRBJ2-7; 8 bases agree with TRBD1. Trimming cost V 6 bases and J 0 bases; bases outside gene matches: 10. CDR1 is SGHNT, CDR2 YENEEA, per germline. This CDR3 region has 16 residues. The CDR3 region has the DNA TGTGCCAGCAGAGGGACAGGCATAGGACCCTCCTACGAGCAGTACTTC. Translated, it gives CASRGTGIGPSYEQYF.

CDR3 loop: CATGTGSQETQYF. The DNA for the CDR3 is TGTGCCACCGGGACAGGGTCGCAGGAGACCCAGTACTTC. The chain joins TRBV19 to TRBJ2-5; 9 bases fit TRBD1. CDR1 is LNHDA and CDR2 is SQIVND in the germline V gene (reference sequence). Trimming took 10 bases from V and 5 from J; bases not matched to a gene: 8. The CDR3 spans 13 residues.

V is TRBV6-6 and J is TRBJ1-1; 8 bases line up with TRBD1. Germline CDR1 reads MNHNY; CDR2 reads SVGAGI (reference sequence). J was trimmed by 5 bases and V by 5 bases; bases with no gene match: 7. CDR3 length equals 14 residues. In nucleotides, the CDR3 is TGTGCCAGCAGTATCGACAGGGGTGGGACTGAAGCTTTCTTT. The encoded protein is CASSIDRGGTEAFF.

This clone has a single count. The genes are TRBV25-1 and TRBJ1-3, with D possibly TRBD1 on 6 matching bases. This CDR3 comprises 15 residues. Germline V gene sequence: CDR1 MGHDK, CDR2 SYGVNS. Trimming pared 4 bases from V and 2 bases from J, leaving 12 bases between. The CDR3 coding sequence is TGTGCCAGCAGTGGATCACAGGGCACTGGAAACACCATATATTTT. Translation: CASSGSQGTGNTIYF.

The chain combines TRBV11-3 with TRBJ2-3; a possible D gene is TRBD1 (6 bases). The germline CDR1 and CDR2 sequences are SGHNT and YENEEA. The CDR3 is made up of 16 amino acids. Trimming removed 1 base at V and 0 bases at J, with 11 bases between. CDR3 protein: CASSLGGRWSTDTQYF. CDR3 nucleotides: TGTGCCAGCAGCTTAGGGGGGCGTTGGAGCACAGATACGCAGTATTTT.